These 10 T cell receptor beta chains were all obtained from the same sample, sequenced in a study of blood T cell repertoires in COVID-19 (dated by TCRdb to 2018 to 2020). Library preparation used the immunoSEQ multiplex PCR assay. TCRdb obtained this table from immuneACCESS and retained in-frame rearrangements with V and J assigned. These tables miss some clones; where compared with another copy, unresolved V genes account for less than half of the shortfall, and the remainder is unexplained. The sample table records more than 95,000 clones; roughly 80% of these occur just once. In total, the top ten clones hold more than 3% of the sample. The sample comprised peripheral blood. These receptors all stem from a woman aged 80 or older with active or convalescent COVID-19.

The chain recombines TRBV2 with TRBJ1-2, with 9 bases lining up with TRBD1. The trim removed 5 bases at V and 10 bases at J, leaving 14 bases unmatched. Germline CDR1 SNHLY, CDR2 FYNNEI. The length of the CDR3 is 15 residues. In DNA, the CDR3 is TGTGCCAGCAGTACGACCCGGACAGGGGTATTACACTACACCTTC. Protein product: CASSTTRTGVLHYTF.

This chain connects TRBV28 to TRBJ1-1, with D hard to call. V lost 5 bases and J 10 bases, leaving 11 bases between the germline ends. This CDR3 comprises 11 residues. Germline CDR1 reads MDHEN; CDR2 reads SYDVKM. The CDR3: CASSPGVTAFF. For the CDR3, the DNA is TGTGCCAGCAGTCCCGGGGTGACAGCTTTCTTT. The variable domain in full, with the rest retrieved from reference TRBV28 and TRBJ1-1, is DVKVTQSSRYLVKRTGEKVFLECVQDMDHENMFWYRQDPGLGLRLIYFSYDVKMKEKGDIPEGYSVSREKKERFSLILESASTNQTSMYLCASSPGVTAFFGQGTRLTVV.

The V gene is TRBV5-8, the J gene TRBJ1-5, with D perhaps TRBD1 (6 bases). Germline lookup yields CDR1 SGHTS and CDR2 YDEGEE. Trimming left V 3 bases short and J 1 base short, with 14 bases between. The CDR3 is 16 amino acids. The CDR3 DNA reads as TGTGCCAGCAGCTCCGGACAGACCTGGAGCAATCAGCCCCAGCATTTT. The encoded protein is CASSSGQTWSNQPQHF. The complete variable domain, with remaining parts taken from reference TRBV5-8 and TRBJ1-5, reads EAGVTQSPTHLIKTRGQQATLRCSPISGHTSVYWYQQALGLGLQFLLWYDEGEERNRGNFPPRFSGRQFPNYSSELNVNALELEDSALYLCASSSGQTWSNQPQHFGDGTRLSIL.

The genes are TRBV7-3 and TRBJ2-3; the D gene is possibly TRBD1 (5 bases). The germline V gene has CDR1 SGHTA and CDR2 FQGTGA. The germline V and J ends were trimmed by 4 bases and 0 bases, with 11 bases remaining between them. This CDR3 region has 15 residues. The CDR3 loop reads CASSYSRASTDTQYF. CDR3 coding DNA: TGTGCCAGCAGCTATTCCAGGGCTAGCACAGATACGCAGTATTTT.

The chain has TRBV2 and TRBJ2-7; TRBD2 might be the D (6 bases). This CDR3 is 14 amino acids long. Germline V lookup: CDR1 SNHLY, CDR2 FYNNEI. The germline V and J ends were trimmed by 1 base and 4 bases, with 11 bases remaining between them. The CDR3 protein is CASSEEAAGYEQYF. As DNA, the CDR3 is TGTGCCAGCAGTGAAGAGGCGGCGGGGTACGAGCAGTACTTC. Looking up the rest from reference TRBV2 and TRBJ2-7 gives the full variable domain: EPEVTQTPSHQVTQMGQEVILRCVPISNHLYFYWYRQILGQKVEFLVSFYNNEISEKSEIFDDQFSVERPDGSNFTLKIRSTKLEDSAMYFCASSEEAAGYEQYFGPGTRLTVT.

This chain connects TRBV9 to TRBJ2-5; 10 positions match TRBD2. CDR3 size: 17 residues. Germline V gene lookup returns CDR1 SGDLS and CDR2 YYNGEE. With 2 bases clipped from V and 3 bases from J, the junction kept 10 bases outside the gene matches. The CDR3 region has the DNA TGTGCCAGCAGCGTGGGGCCTAGCGGGGGATTTGAAGAGACCCAGTACTTC. Translated: CASSVGPSGGFEETQYF.

The chain joins TRBV9 to TRBJ1-1; D is unresolved. Germline CDR1 is SGDLS and CDR2 is YYNGEE. Trimming took off 0 bases at V and 5 bases at J, with 8 bases between the two ends. CDR3 length: 13 amino acids. CDR3 loop: CASSVGELTEAFF. CDR3 in DNA: TGTGCCAGCAGCGTAGGCGAGTTAACTGAAGCTTTCTTT.

The V call is TRBV6-2 or TRBV6-3, the J call TRBJ1-4; no clear D gene. Germline assignment: CDR1 MNHEY and CDR2 SVGEGT. This CDR3 region has 13 residues. V dropped 6 bases and J dropped 0 bases, with 5 bases sitting between them. The CDR3 region is CASSLATNEKLFF. CDR3 DNA: TGTGCCAGCAGCCTCGCAACTAATGAAAAACTGTTTTTT.

The chain is built from TRBV5-1 and TRBJ2-1, with a weak D call TRBD1 (6 bases). The CDR3 sequence is 14 residues long. Germline values: CDR1 SGHRS, CDR2 YFSETQ. Trimming shortened V by 0 bases and J by 7 bases, and 11 bases separated the two germline ends. CDR3 region: CASSLEQGTNEQFF. Written as DNA, the CDR3 is TGCGCCAGCAGCTTGGAACAGGGTACGAATGAGCAGTTCTTC.

The chain has TRBV5-4 and TRBJ2-2; 12 nucleotides line up with TRBD2. This CDR3 has 15 amino acids. From germline, CDR1 is SGHNT and CDR2 YYREEE (reference sequence). V shed 4 bases and J 8 bases; nucleotides not matched to a gene: 6. Written as DNA, the CDR3 is TGTGCCAGCAGCCCATTCACTAGCGGGAGGGGGGAGCTGTTTTTT. Translated, it gives CASSPFTSGRGELFF.